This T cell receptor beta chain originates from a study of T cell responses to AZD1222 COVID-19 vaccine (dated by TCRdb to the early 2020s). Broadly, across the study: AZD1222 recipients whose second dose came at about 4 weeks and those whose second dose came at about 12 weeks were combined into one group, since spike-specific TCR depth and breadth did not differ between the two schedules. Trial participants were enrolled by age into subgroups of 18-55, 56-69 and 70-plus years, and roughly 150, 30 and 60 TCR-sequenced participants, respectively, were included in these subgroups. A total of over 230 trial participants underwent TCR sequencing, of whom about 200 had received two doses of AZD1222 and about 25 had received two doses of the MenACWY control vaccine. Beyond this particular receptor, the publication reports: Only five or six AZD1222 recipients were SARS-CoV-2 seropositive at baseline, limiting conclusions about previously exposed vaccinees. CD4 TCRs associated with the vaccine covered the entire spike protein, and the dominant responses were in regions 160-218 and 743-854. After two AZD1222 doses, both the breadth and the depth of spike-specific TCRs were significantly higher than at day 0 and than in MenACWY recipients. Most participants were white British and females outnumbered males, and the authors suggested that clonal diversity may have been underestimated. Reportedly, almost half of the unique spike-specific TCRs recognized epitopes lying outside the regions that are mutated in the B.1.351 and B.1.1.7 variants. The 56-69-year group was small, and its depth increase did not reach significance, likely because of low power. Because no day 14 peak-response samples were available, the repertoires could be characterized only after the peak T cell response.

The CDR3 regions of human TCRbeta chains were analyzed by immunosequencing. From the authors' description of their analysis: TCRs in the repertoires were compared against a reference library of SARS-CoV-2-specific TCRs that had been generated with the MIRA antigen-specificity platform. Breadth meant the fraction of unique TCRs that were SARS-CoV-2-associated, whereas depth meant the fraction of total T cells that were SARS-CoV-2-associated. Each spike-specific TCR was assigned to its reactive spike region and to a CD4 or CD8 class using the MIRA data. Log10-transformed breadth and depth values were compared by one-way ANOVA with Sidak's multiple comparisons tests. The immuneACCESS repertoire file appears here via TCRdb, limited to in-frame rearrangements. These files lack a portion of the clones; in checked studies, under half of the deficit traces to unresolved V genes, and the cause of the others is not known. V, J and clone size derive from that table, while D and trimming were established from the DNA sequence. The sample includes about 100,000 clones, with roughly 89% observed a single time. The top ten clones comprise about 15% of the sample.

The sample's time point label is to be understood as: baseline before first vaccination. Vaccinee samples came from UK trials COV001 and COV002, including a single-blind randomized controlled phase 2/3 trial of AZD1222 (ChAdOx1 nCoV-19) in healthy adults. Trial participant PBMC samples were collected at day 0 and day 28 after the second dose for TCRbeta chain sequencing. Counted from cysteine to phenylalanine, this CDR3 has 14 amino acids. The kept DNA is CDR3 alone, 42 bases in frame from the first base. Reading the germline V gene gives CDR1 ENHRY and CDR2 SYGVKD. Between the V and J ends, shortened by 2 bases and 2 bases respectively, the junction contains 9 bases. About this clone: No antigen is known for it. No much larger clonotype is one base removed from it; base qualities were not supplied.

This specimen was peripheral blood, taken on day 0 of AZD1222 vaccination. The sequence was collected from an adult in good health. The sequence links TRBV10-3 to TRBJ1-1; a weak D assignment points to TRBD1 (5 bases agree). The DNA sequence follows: TGTGCCATCAGTGAGGGGGACTTAAACACTGAAGCTTTCTTT. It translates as CAISEGDLNTEAFF.